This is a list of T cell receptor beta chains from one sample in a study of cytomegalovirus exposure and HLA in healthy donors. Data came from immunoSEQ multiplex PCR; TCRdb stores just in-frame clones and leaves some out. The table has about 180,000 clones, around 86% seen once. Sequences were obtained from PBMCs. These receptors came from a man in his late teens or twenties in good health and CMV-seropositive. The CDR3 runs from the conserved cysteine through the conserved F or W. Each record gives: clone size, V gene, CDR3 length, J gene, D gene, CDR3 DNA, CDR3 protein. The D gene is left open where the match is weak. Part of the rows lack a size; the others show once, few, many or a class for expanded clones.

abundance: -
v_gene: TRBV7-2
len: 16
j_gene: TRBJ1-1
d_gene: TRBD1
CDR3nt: TGTGCCAGCAGCCTGACATCTCAGGGGGCTGGCACTGAAGCTTTCTTT
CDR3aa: CASSLTSQGAGTEAFF

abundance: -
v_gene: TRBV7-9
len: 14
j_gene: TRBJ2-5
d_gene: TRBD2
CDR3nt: TGTGCCAGCAGCTTGGAAAAGCGGGGGGAGACCCAGTACTTC
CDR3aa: CASSLEKRGETQYF

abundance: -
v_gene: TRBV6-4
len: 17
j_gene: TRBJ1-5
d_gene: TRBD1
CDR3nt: TGTGCCAGCAGTGACAATAGGACAGGGAGGGAGGATCAGCCCCAGCATTTT
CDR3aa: CASSDNRTGREDQPQHF

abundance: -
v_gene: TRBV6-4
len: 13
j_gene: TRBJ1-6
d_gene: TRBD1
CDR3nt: TGTGCCAGCAGTGATCAGGGGGGATCACCCCTCCACTTT
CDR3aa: CASSDQGGSPLHF

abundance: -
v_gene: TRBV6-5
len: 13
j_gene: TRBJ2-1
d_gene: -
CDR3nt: TGTGCCAGCAGTCCCTCTCTGGGAGCGCCGCAGTTCTTC
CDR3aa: CASSPSLGAPQFF

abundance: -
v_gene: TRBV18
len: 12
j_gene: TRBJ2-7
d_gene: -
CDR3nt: TGTGCCAGCTCACCAGCAGAAGTTGAGCAGTACTTC
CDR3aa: CASSPAEVEQYF

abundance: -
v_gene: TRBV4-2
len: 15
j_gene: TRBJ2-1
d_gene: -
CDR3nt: TGTGCCAGCAGCCAAGTCGGCGGTTCGTACAATGAGCAGTTCTTC
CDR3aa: CASSQVGGSYNEQFF

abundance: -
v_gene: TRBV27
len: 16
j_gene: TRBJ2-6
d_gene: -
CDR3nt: TGTGCCAGCAGTTTAGTGAGGGAGGCTGGGGCCAACGTCCTGACTTTC
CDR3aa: CASSLVREAGANVLTF

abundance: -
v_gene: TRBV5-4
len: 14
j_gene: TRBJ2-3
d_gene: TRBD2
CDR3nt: TGTGCCACCTCAAACGGGGGGGGCACAGATACGCAGTATTTT
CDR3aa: CATSNGGGTDTQYF

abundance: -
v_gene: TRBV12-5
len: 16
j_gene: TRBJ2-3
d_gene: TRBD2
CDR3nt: TGTGCTAGTGGTCCCGGGACTAGCGGGGTCACAGATACGCAGTATTTT
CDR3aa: CASGPGTSGVTDTQYF

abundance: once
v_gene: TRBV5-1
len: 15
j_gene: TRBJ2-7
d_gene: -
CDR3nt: TGCGCCAGCAGCTGGGGGCCAGACAGGACCTACGAGCAGTACTTC
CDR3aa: CASSWGPDRTYEQYF

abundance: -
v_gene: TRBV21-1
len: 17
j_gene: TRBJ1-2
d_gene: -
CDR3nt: TGTGCCAGCAGCAAAGCGCTTGTGGGCTCGCAGTGGTATGGCTACACCTTC
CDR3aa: CASSKALVGSQWYGYTF

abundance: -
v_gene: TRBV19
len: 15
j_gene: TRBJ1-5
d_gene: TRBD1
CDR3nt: TGTGCCAGTAGTACCTGGGACAGTGGCAATCAGCCCCAGCATTTT
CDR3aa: CASSTWDSGNQPQHF

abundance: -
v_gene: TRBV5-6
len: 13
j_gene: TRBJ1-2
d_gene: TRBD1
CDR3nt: TGTGCCAGCAGTTTCGGGACAGATTATGGCTACACCTTC
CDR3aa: CASSFGTDYGYTF

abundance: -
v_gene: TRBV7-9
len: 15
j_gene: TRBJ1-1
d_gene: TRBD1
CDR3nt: TGTGCCAGCAGCGGATACAGGGGGCCGAACACTGAAGCTTTCTTT
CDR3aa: CASSGYRGPNTEAFF

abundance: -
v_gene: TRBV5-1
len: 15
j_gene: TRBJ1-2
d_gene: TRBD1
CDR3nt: TGCGCCAGCAGCCTTTCTCGACAGGGAAACTATGGCTACACCTTC
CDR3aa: CASSLSRQGNYGYTF

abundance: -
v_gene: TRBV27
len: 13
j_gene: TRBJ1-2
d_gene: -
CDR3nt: TGTGCCAGCAGTCCCCGCCGGTCGGGTGGCTACACCTTC
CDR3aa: CASSPRRSGGYTF

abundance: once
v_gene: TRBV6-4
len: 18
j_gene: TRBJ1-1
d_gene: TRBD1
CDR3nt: TGTGCCAGCAGCCAACGGGACAGGGGCCGGATAGTGAACACTGAAGCTTTCTTT
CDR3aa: CASSQRDRGRIVNTEAFF

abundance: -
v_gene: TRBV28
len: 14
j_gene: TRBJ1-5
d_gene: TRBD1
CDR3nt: TGTGCCACTGGACAGGGTGGGCCCAATCAGCCCCAGCATTTT
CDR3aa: CATGQGGPNQPQHF

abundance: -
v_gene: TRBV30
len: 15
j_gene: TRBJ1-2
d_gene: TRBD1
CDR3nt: TGTGCCTGGCGAGGGGAAGGGACAGGGGACTATGGCTACACCTTC
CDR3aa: CAWRGEGTGDYGYTF

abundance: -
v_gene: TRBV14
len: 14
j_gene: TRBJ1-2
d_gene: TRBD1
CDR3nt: TGTGTCAAGCGGCTTAGGGGGCGCGACTATGGCTACACCTTC
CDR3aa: CVKRLRGRDYGYTF

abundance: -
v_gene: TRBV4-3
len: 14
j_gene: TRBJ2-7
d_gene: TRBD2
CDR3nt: TGCGCCAGCAGCCAGCGAACGGGGGGAGGCGAGCAGTACTTC
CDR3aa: CASSQRTGGGEQYF

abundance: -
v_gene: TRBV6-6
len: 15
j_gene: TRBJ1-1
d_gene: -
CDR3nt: TGTGCCAGCAGCCGTGGCGGGGGCGGGATCACTGAAGCTTTCTTT
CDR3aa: CASSRGGGGITEAFF

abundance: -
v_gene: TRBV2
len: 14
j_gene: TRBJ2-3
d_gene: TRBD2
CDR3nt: TGTGCCAGCAGTGGCAATAGCGGGGGTGATACGCAGTATTTT
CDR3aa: CASSGNSGGDTQYF

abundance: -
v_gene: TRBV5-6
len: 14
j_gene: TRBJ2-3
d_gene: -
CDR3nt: TGTGCCAGCAGCTTGCGGATGCCTAGGGATACGCAGTATTTT
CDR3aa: CASSLRMPRDTQYF

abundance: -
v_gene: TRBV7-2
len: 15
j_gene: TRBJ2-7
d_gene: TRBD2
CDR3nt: TGTGCCAGCAGCCAAACTAGCGGGAGGTACTACGAGCAGTACTTC
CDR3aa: CASSQTSGRYYEQYF

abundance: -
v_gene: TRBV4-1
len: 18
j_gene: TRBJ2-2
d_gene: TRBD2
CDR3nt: TGCGCCAGCAGCCAAGGGATAGCGGGGGCCCTGAACACCGGGGAGCTGTTTTTT
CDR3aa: CASSQGIAGALNTGELFF

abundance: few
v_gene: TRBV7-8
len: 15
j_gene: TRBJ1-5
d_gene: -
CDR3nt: TGTGCCAGCAGCTCAGGGATGGGGAGCAATCAGCCCCAGCATTTT
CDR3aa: CASSSGMGSNQPQHF

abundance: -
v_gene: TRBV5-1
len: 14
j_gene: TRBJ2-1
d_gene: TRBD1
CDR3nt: TGCGCCAGCAGCGTAACGGGACAGGGGAATGAGCAGTTCTTC
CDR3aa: CASSVTGQGNEQFF

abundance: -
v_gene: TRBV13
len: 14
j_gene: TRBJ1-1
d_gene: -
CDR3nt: TGTGCCAGCAGCTTCCGGGACACGAACACTGAAGCTTTCTTT
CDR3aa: CASSFRDTNTEAFF

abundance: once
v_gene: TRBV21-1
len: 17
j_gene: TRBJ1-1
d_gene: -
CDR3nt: TGTGCCAGCAGCAATCCCGCAGGGGCCCCTATGAACACTGAAGCTTTCTTT
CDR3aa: CASSNPAGAPMNTEAFF

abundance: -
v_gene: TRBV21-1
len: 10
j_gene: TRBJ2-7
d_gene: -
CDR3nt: TGTGCCAGCTATATATACGAGCAGTACTTC
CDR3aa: CASYIYEQYF

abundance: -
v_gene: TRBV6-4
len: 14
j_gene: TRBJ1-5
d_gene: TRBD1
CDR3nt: TGTGCCAGCAGCCCTCAGGGGGGTGGGCAGCCCCAGCATTTT
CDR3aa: CASSPQGGGQPQHF

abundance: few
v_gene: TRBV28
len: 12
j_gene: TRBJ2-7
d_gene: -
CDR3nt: TGTGCCAGCAGTTCCCCTTCCTACGAGCAGTACTTC
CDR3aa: CASSSPSYEQYF

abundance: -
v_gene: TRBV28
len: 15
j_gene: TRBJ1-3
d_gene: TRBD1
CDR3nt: TGTGCCAGCATGGGACAGCTTCACTCTGGAAACACCATATATTTT
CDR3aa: CASMGQLHSGNTIYF

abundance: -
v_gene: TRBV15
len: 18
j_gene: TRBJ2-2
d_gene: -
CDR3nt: TGTGCCACCAGCAGACCGAGCCTGGGGGGGGCCAGGGCCGGGGAGCTGTTTTTT
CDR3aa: CATSRPSLGGARAGELFF

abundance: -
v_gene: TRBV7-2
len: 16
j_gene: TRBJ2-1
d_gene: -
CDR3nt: TGTGCCAGCAGCTTAGTTGCGGAAATCTCCTACAATGAGCAGTTCTTC
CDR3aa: CASSLVAEISYNEQFF

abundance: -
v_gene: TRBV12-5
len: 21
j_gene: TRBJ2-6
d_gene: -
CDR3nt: TGTGCTAGTGGTTTGGTAACGATCCCAGGGGTCAGTCGCTCTGGGGCCAACGTCCTGACTTTC
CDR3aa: CASGLVTIPGVSRSGANVLTF

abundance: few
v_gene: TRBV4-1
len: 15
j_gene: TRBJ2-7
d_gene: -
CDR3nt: TGCGCCAGCAGTCCTAGCCCCTTCTCGGGCTACGAGCAGTACTTC
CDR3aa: CASSPSPFSGYEQYF

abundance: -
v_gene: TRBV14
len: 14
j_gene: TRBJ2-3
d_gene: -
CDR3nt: TGTGCCAGCAGCCCGTGGGACTTCGCAGATACGCAGTATTTT
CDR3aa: CASSPWDFADTQYF

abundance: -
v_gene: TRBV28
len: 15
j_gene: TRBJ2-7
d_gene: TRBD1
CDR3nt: TGTGCCAGCAGTTATATAACAGGGGGCCGGAGAGAGCAGTACTTC
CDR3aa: CASSYITGGRREQYF

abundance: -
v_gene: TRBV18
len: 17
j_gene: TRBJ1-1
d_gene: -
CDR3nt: TGTGCCAGCTCACCACTTCATATCGGAGGGTGGGGCACTGAAGCTTTCTTT
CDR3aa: CASSPLHIGGWGTEAFF

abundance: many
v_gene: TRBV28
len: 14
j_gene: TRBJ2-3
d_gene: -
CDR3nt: TGTGCCAGCAGTTCTGATCAGGCAGGAGATACGCAGTATTTT
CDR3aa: CASSSDQAGDTQYF

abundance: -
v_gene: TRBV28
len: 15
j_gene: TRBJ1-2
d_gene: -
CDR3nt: TGTGCCAGCAGTCCTCGACTGACTAAGAACTATGGCTACACCTTC
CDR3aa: CASSPRLTKNYGYTF

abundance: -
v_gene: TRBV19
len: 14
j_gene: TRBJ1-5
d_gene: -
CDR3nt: TGTGCCAGTAGTATTCAAAGCGGTATGCAGCCCCAGCATTTT
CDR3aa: CASSIQSGMQPQHF

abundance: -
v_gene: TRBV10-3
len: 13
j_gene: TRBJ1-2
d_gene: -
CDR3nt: TGTGCCATCAGTGAGTCCAGGGGTAAGGGCTACACCTTC
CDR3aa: CAISESRGKGYTF

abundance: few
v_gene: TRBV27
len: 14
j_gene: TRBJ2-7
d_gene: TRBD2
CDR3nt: TGTGCCAGCAGGAGGCCGGGACTATCCGCCGAGCAGTACTTC
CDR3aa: CASRRPGLSAEQYF

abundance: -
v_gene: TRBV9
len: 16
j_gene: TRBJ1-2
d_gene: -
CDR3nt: TGTGCCAGCAGCGTAGGTATGAGAGAGGAGGCTTATGGCTACACCTTC
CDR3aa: CASSVGMREEAYGYTF

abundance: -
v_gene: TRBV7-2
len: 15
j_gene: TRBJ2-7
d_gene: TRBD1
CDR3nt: TGTGCCAGCAGCTTACAGGGACAGGGAGCGTACGAGCAGTACTTC
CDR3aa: CASSLQGQGAYEQYF

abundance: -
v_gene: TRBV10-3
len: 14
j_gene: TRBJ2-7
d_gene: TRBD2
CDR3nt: TGTGCCATCAGGCCGGGACTAGACGTACACGAGCAGTACTTC
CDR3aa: CAIRPGLDVHEQYF

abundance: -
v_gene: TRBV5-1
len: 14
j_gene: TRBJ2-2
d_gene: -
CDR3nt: TGCGCCAGCAGCTACTTCAGGGGTGGCGGGGAGCTGTTTTTT
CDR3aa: CASSYFRGGGELFF

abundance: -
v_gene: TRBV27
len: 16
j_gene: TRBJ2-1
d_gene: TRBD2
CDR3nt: TGTGCCAGCAGCTCCGGGACTAGCGGGGCATACAATGAGCAGTTCTTC
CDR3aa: CASSSGTSGAYNEQFF

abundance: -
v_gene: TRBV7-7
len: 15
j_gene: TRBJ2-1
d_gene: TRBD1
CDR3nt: TGTGCTAGCAGCCTCGGGACAGGGTCCTACAATGAGCAGTTCTTC
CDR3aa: CASSLGTGSYNEQFF